This T cell receptor (beta chain) stems from a study of T-cell reconstitution after alpha-beta-depleted transplantation in children. General study points: T-cell counts and diversity at one year post-transplant came mainly from newly produced T cells. There were reportedly several hundred expanded graft clones from which alpha-beta T cells came about two months after transplant.

Construction of the TCRbeta library involved unique molecular identifiers. TCRdb independently ran MiXCR on the PCR reads; one entry per CDR3 protein. The sample records about 580,000 distinct CDR3 sequences, around 23% being singletons. In regard to this clonotype: Antigen unknown. A read error is possible here, since a much larger clone lies one base away.

Sequenced material: PBMCs, mostly from graft donor cells, taken 360 days after TCRalphabeta/CD19-depleted stem cell transplant. This clonotype originated in a boy less than two years old who had a stem cell transplant for acute myeloid leukemia, so the T cells may come from the graft donor.

CDR3 protein: CASSDRRSSYNEQFF. CDR3 coding DNA: TGTGCCAGCAGCGACAGGCGGAGCTCCTACAATGAGCAGTTCTTC. V is TRBV9 and J is TRBJ2-1; maybe TRBD1 (5 bases). In germline, CDR1 is SGDLS, CDR2 YYNGEE. V lost 3 bases to trimming and J lost 0 bases, with 10 bases between them. CDR3 size: 15 residues.